This T cell receptor beta chain derives from a study of blood T cells in healthy people across ages. Overall study results and limits: For the donors, CMV status was unknown and possibly confounded expanded clonotype changes.

Combining a sample-barcoded 5' primer with a J-beta primer mix, a second PCR ran for about 7 to 12 cycles. Tags on each cDNA molecule came from a template-switch adaptor with 12 random nucleotides. Every individual sample yielded 2.5 million or more paired-end reads (each containing CDR3). TCRdb reprocessed the 5' RACE reads via MiXCR and lists one record per CDR3 protein. The table has about 970,000 distinct CDR3 sequences, roughly 47% seen once. Details on this clonotype: Its antigen remains unidentified.

Caucasian individuals from Russia who were healthy and aged roughly 6 to 95 acted as donors. The V gene end was trimmed by 8 bases and the J gene end by 4 bases; junction bases not matched to a gene: 9. This CDR3 has 13 residues. CDR1 is DFQATT, CDR2 SNEGSKA, per germline (reference sequence). What was sequenced was blood. The clonotype originates from a woman in her sixties in good health. The chain combines TRBV20-1 with TRBJ2-3; 7 nucleotides align to TRBD2. CDR3 in amino acids: CSTATSSADTQYF. CDR3 sequence (DNA): TGCAGTACCGCGACTAGCTCGGCAGATACGCAGTATTTT.